These 20 T cell receptor beta chains came from one sample sequenced in a study of blood T cell repertoires in COVID-19. Libraries were prepared by immunoSEQ multiplex PCR; TCRdb keeps only in-frame clonotypes and omits some of them. The data contain around 130,000 clones, approximately 80% of them seen just once; the ten biggest clones take up about 9.5%. Sample: peripheral blood. The receptors originated from a man aged 35-49 years with active or convalescent COVID-19.

The V gene is TRBV19, the J gene TRBJ2-3, with 14 bases fitting TRBD2. The CDR3 consists of 19 residues. Trimming took 6 bases from V and 6 from J; bases not matched to a gene: 17. The germline V gene encodes CDR1 LNHDA and CDR2 SQIVND (reference sequence). CDR3 amino acids: CASSMDAGTSGGSGDTQYF. In DNA form, the CDR3 reads TGTGCCAGTAGCATGGACGCCGGGACTAGCGGGGGTTCCGGGGATACGCAGTATTTT. Based on the CDR3 plus reference TRBV19 and TRBJ2-3, the full variable domain is DGGITQSPKYLFRKEGQNVTLSCEQNLNHDAMYWYRQDPGQGLRLIYYSQIVNDFQKGDIAEGYSVSREKKESFPLTVTSAQKNPTAFYLCASSMDAGTSGGSGDTQYFGPGTRLTVL.

This sequence joins TRBV27 and TRBJ1-1; D is ambiguous. CDR1 MNHEY and CDR2 SMNVEV come from the germline V gene (reference sequence). V dropped 6 bases and J dropped 2 bases, with 13 bases sitting between them. This CDR3 contains 14 residues. The CDR3 spells CASSPSGVNTEAFF. The DNA of the CDR3 is TGTGCCAGCAGCCCTAGCGGGGTTAACACTGAAGCTTTCTTT.

V usage is TRBV5-6 and J usage is TRBJ2-1; 13 nucleotides agree with TRBD2. The CDR3 sequence is 15 residues long. The junction had 3 bases not matched to a gene; V was cut back by 4 bases and J by 5 bases. The germline CDR1 and CDR2 sequences are SGHDT and YYEEEE. CDR3 sequence: CASSELAGGNNEQFF. The DNA of the CDR3 is TGTGCCAGCAGCGAACTAGCGGGGGGGAACAATGAGCAGTTCTTC.

This chain joins TRBV25-1 and TRBJ1-1; D might be TRBD1 (6 bases). Trimming removed 5 bases from V and 0 bases from J, with 7 bases in between. CDR3 length equals 13 residues. CDR1 is MGHDK, CDR2 SYGVNS, per germline. CDR3 loop: CASSRTVNTEAFF. The CDR3 DNA reads as TGTGCCAGCAGTCGGACAGTGAACACTGAAGCTTTCTTT.

This chain connects TRBV7-2 to TRBJ1-5; D is perhaps TRBD1 (5 bases). V was clipped by 5 bases and J by 3 bases, with 17 bases between them. This CDR3 comprises 16 residues. Germline-derived CDR1 and CDR2 are SGHTA and FQGNSA. CDR3 DNA sequence: TGTGCCAGCAGCAAAAACCAGGCAGGGAACAATCAGCCCCAGCATTTT. The encoded protein is CASSKNQAGNNQPQHF.

This sequence joins TRBV9 and TRBJ1-1, with D possibly matching TRBD1 (6 bases). Trimming shortened V by 3 bases and J by 5 bases, and 20 bases separated the two germline ends. CDR3 length: 16 residues. CDR1 and CDR2 from the germline V gene are SGDLS and YYNGEE. The chain's CDR3 is CASSGPPGRGGTEAFF. In DNA form, the CDR3 reads TGTGCCAGCAGCGGTCCACCGGGCAGGGGAGGGACTGAAGCTTTCTTT.

The V call is TRBV9, the J call TRBJ1-6, with 7 bases matching TRBD1. Germline CDR1 SGDLS, CDR2 YYNGEE. The CDR3 consists of 14 residues. J gave up 6 bases and V 4 bases, and 4 bases lay outside the gene matches. The CDR3 loop is CASSSGTVNSPLHF. CDR3 DNA: TGTGCCAGCAGCTCGGGGACAGTTAATTCACCCCTCCACTTT.

V is TRBV5-1 and J is TRBJ1-1; 7 bases match TRBD1. The CDR3 contains 14 residues. With 4 bases clipped from V and 5 bases from J, the junction kept 8 bases outside the gene matches. From germline, CDR1 is SGHRS and CDR2 YFSETQ. The CDR3 DNA follows: TGCGCCAGCAGCCCTACAGGGGAGTGGACTGAAGCTTTCTTT. This translates into CASSPTGEWTEAFF.

Details on this clone: This specimen includes other DNA sequences encoding the same CDR3. The chain recombines TRBV7-2 with TRBJ2-7, with TRBD2 matching 11 bases. After removal of 0 bases from V and 2 bases from J, the junction contained 0 bases not matched to a gene. Germline assignment: CDR1 SGHTA and CDR2 FQGNSA. This CDR3 has 15 amino acids. This CDR3 is CASSLASGGAYEQYF. The CDR3 nucleotides are TGTGCCAGCAGCTTAGCTAGCGGGGGGGCCTACGAGCAGTACTTC.

This chain links TRBV19 with TRBJ2-1; 7 bases line up with TRBD2. Germline V gene data show CDR1 as LNHDA and CDR2 as SQIVND (reference sequence). The V and J ends lost 6 bases and 6 bases, in that order; junction bases with no gene match: 2. CDR3 size: 12 residues. CDR3 coding DNA: TGTGCCAGTAGGGGCGGGGGCAATGAGCAGTTCTTC. This encodes CASRGGGNEQFF.

The chain has TRBV5-1 and TRBJ1-1; D ambiguous. There are 13 residues in the CDR3. V was clipped by 4 bases and J by 0 bases, with 7 bases between them. Germline values: CDR1 SGHRS, CDR2 YFSETQ. The CDR3 DNA follows: TGCGCCAGCAGCCAGGATTTGAACACTGAAGCTTTCTTT. This translates into CASSQDLNTEAFF. Together with reference TRBV5-1 and TRBJ1-1, the CDR3 gives the full variable domain: KAGVTQTPRYLIKTRGQQVTLSCSPISGHRSVSWYQQTPGQGLQFLFEYFSETQRNKGNFPGRFSGRQFSNSRSEMNVSTLELGDSALYLCASSQDLNTEAFFGQGTRLTVV.

There are a few counts of this clone. The chain uses TRBV3-1 (or the pseudogene TRBV3-2) and TRBJ1-5; no reliable D call. The germline V gene encodes CDR1 LGHDT and CDR2 YNNKEL (reference sequence). The V and J ends lost 0 bases and 5 bases respectively, with 11 bases between them. The length of the CDR3 is 15 residues. CDR3 sequence: CASSQDRGSYQPQHF. For the CDR3, the DNA is TGTGCCAGCAGCCAAGATAGAGGTTCTTATCAGCCCCAGCATTTT.

The chain employs TRBV9 and TRBJ2-2; D might be TRBD2 (5 bases). The length of the CDR3 is 18 residues. Trimming pared 0 bases from V and 1 base from J, leaving 16 bases between. CDR1 is SGDLS and CDR2 is YYNGEE in the germline V gene. Here the CDR3 reads CASSVVRGDWKNTGELFF. Here the CDR3 DNA reads TGTGCCAGCAGCGTAGTTCGGGGTGACTGGAAGAACACCGGGGAGCTGTTTTTT.

This chain uses TRBV2 with TRBJ2-2, with 8 bases that match TRBD1. The CDR3 sequence is 14 residues long. The J segment lost 5 bases and the V segment lost 8 bases, leaving 7 bases of the junction unmatched. CDR1 is SNHLY, CDR2 FYNNEI, per germline. The CDR3 region is CASLQDRVTGELFF. The CDR3 region has the DNA TGTGCCAGCCTCCAGGACAGGGTGACCGGGGAGCTGTTTTTT.

The J gene is TRBJ1-4, the V gene TRBV28, with 10 bases lining up with TRBD1. The CDR3 contains 15 residues. Trimming cost V 5 bases and J 6 bases; bases outside gene matches: 6. Germline V gives CDR1 MDHEN, CDR2 SYDVKM. The CDR3 is CASSLFGTGDEKLFF. The CDR3 region has the DNA TGTGCCAGCAGTCTATTTGGGACAGGGGATGAAAAACTGTTTTTT. Based on the CDR3 plus reference TRBV28 and TRBJ1-4, the full variable domain is DVKVTQSSRYLVKRTGEKVFLECVQDMDHENMFWYRQDPGLGLRLIYFSYDVKMKEKGDIPEGYSVSREKKERFSLILESASTNQTSMYLCASSLFGTGDEKLFFGSGTQLSVL.

The chain carries TRBV6-6 and TRBJ2-5; 12 nucleotides match TRBD2. Losses at the gene ends were 5 bases for V and 4 bases for J; bases not matched to a gene: 14. The length of the CDR3 is 18 residues. The germline V gene has CDR1 MNHNY and CDR2 SVGAGI (reference sequence). In DNA form, the CDR3 reads TGTGCCAGCAGTCGAGGGGGACTAGCGGGCCAGGGGGCAGAGACCCAGTACTTC. Translation gives CASSRGGLAGQGAETQYF.

J is TRBJ2-5 and V is TRBV5-1; D perhaps matches TRBD1 (5 bases). Deletions cut 0 bases from V and 2 bases from J, with 8 bases between. Germline CDR1 reads SGHRS; CDR2 reads YFSETQ. The CDR3 spans 14 residues. CDR3 bases: TGCGCCAGCAGCTTGGCGGCAGGGCAAGAGACCCAGTACTTC. It specifies CASSLAAGQETQYF.

Written as DNA, the CDR3 is TGTGCCAGCATTGGAGAGGAGCTGCTTAATGAAAAACTGTTTTTT. Protein product: CASIGEELLNEKLFF. This chain joins TRBV21-1 and TRBJ1-4. TRBV21-1 is tagged as a pseudogene. The length of the CDR3 is 15 residues.

The chain employs TRBV6-2 or TRBV6-3 and TRBJ2-7; TRBD1 might be the D (6 bases). The CDR3 is made up of 14 amino acids. Germline CDR1 and CDR2: MNHEY and SVGEGT. The ends were cut back, 0 bases at V and 2 bases at J, with 8 bases in the middle. The CDR3 DNA reads as TGTGCCAGCAGTTACTCTTGGGGGCCCTACGAGCAGTACTTC. This gives the protein CASSYSWGPYEQYF.

This clone appeared a single time. This chain uses TRBV19 with TRBJ2-3; 11 bases match TRBD2. Germline V gene lookup returns CDR1 LNHDA and CDR2 SQIVND (reference sequence). This CDR3 has 17 residues. V lost 4 bases, J lost 0 bases, and 6 bases stayed unmatched. The CDR3 sequence is CASSTVAGGPSTDTQYF. The DNA of the CDR3 is TGTGCCAGTAGTACGGTAGCGGGGGGGCCCAGCACAGATACGCAGTATTTT.